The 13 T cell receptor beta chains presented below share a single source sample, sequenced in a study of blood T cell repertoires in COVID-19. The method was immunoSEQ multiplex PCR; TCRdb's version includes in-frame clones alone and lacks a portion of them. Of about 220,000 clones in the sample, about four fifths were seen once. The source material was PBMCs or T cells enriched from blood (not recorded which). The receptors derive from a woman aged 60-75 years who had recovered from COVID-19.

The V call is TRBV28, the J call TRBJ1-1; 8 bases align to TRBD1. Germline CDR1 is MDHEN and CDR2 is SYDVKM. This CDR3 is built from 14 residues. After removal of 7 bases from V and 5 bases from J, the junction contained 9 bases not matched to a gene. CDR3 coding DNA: TGTGCCAGCAACCATCAGGGGGCCGGGACTGAAGCTTTCTTT. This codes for CASNHQGAGTEAFF.

DNA for the CDR3: TGCGCCAGCAGCCAAGGAGGACAGTCTTTCTCTGGAAACACCATATATTTT. It translates to CASSQGGQSFSGNTIYF. The chain combines TRBV4-1 with TRBJ1-3, with TRBD1 as a possible D gene (6 bases). The CDR3 length is 17 residues. CDR1 is MGHRA, CDR2 YSYEKL, per germline. V lost 1 base and J 0 bases, leaving 13 bases between the germline ends.

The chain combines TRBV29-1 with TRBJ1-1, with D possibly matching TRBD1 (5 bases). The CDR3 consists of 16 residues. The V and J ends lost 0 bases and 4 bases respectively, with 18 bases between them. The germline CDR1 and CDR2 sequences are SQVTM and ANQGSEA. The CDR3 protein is CSVEDHSVTRGTEAFF. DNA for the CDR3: TGCAGCGTTGAAGATCATAGTGTTACAAGGGGCACTGAAGCTTTCTTT.

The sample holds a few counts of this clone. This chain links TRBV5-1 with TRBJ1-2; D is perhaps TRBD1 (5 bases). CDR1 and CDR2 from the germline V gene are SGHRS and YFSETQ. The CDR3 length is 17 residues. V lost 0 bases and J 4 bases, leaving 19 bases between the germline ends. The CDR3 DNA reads TGCGCCAGCAGCTTGGCTAGGGACTCCCGTTTTTCCTATGGCTACACCTTC. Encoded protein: CASSLARDSRFSYGYTF. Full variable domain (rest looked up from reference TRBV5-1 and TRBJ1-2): KAGVTQTPRYLIKTRGQQVTLSCSPISGHRSVSWYQQTPGQGLQFLFEYFSETQRNKGNFPGRFSGRQFSNSRSEMNVSTLELGDSALYLCASSLARDSRFSYGYTFGSGTRLTVV.

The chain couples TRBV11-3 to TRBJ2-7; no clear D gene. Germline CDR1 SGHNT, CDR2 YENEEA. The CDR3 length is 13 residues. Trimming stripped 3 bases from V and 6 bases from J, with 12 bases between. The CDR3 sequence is CASSLSSVTEQYF. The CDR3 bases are TGTGCCAGCAGCTTGTCTTCGGTAACCGAGCAGTACTTC. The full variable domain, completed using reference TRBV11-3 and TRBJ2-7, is EAGVVQSPRYKIIEKKQPVAFWCNPISGHNTLYWYLQNLGQGPELLIRYENEEAVDDSQLPKDRFSAERLKGVDSTLKIQPAELGDSAVYLCASSLSSVTEQYFGPGTRLTVT.

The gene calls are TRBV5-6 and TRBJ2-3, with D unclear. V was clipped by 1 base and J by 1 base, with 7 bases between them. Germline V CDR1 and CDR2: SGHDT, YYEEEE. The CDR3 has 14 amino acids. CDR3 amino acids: CASSLPRGTDTQYF. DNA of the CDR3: TGTGCCAGCAGCTTGCCTCGGGGCACAGATACGCAGTATTTT.

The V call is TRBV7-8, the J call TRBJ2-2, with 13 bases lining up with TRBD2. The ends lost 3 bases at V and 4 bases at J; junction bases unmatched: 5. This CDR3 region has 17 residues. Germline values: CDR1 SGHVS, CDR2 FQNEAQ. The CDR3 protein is CASSFGLAGASTGELFF. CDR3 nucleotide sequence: TGTGCCAGCAGCTTCGGACTAGCGGGGGCCAGCACCGGGGAGCTGTTTTTT.

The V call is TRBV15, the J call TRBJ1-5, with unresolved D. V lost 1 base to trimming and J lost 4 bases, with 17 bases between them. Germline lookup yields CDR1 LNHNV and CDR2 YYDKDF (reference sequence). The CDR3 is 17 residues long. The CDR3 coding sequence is TGTGCCACCAGCAGAGCCCATTCCCGGGGAGGAAATCAGCCCCAGCATTTT. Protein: CATSRAHSRGGNQPQHF.

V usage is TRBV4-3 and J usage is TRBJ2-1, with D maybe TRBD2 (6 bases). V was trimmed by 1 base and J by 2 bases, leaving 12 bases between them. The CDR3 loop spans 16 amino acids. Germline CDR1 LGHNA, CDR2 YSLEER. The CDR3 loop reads CASSQVTSKAYNEQFF. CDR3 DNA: TGCGCCAGCAGCCAAGTAACTAGCAAGGCCTACAATGAGCAGTTCTTC.

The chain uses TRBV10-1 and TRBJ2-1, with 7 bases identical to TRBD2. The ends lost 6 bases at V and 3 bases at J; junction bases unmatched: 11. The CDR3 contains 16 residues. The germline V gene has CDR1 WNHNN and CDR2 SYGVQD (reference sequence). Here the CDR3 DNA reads TGCGCCAGCAGCCGGTCGGATCTAGCGGACTACAATGAGCAGTTCTTC. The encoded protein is CASSRSDLADYNEQFF.

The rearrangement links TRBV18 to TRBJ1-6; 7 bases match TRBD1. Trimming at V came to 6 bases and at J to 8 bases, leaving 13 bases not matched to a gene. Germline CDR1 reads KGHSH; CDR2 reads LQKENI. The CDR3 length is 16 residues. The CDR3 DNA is TGTGCCAGCTCTCAAGGGACAGCCGATAGAGATTCACCCCTCCACTTT. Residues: CASSQGTADRDSPLHF.

The CDR3 nucleotides are TGTGCCAGCAGTTACTCGAAGGACAGTAGCTCCTACGAGCAGTACTTC. Translated, it gives CASSYSKDSSSYEQYF. The chain links TRBV6-6 to TRBJ2-7, with D maybe TRBD1 (6 bases). Germline V CDR1 and CDR2: MNHNY, SVGAGI (reference sequence). CDR3 length: 16 residues. Trimming pared 0 bases from V and 0 bases from J, leaving 12 bases between.

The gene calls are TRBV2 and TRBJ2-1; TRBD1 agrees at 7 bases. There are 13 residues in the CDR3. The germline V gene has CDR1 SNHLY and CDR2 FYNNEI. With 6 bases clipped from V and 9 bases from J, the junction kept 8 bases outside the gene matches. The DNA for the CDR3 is TGTGCCAGCAGAGACGGGACAGAGGGTGAGCAGTTCTTC. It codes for CASRDGTEGEQFF.